The 8 T cell receptor beta chains listed next were all sequenced from one sample in a study of regulatory T cells in long-lasting Graves disease. As for time point: newly diagnosed GD, antithyroid drugs for less than 3 months. TCR sequences were obtained from RNA taken from PBMCs. Through Arm-PCR of CDR3 regions and iRepertoire HTBI primers, TCR beta libraries were built. MiXCR was run by TCRdb on the multiplex PCR reads, yielding one entry per CDR3 protein. Of about 210,000 distinct CDR3 sequences listed, around 19% are singletons. Another study also made use of these data, one on T cells in Graves' hyperthyroidism and ophthalmopathy.

Here the sequenced sample was peripheral blood mononuclear cells (PBMCs), taken at new diagnosis, from a patient treated with antithyroid drugs. The receptors shown here come from a woman aged 25-40 years with Graves disease.

With respect to this clonotype: It differs at one base from a far larger clone, so likely a read error. The rearrangement links TRBV27 to TRBJ2-1; D uncertain. Matching the DNA end better, TRBJ2-5 makes the J call doubtful. From germline, CDR1 is MNHEY and CDR2 SMNVEV (reference sequence). The CDR3 spans 16 residues. CDR3 DNA sequence: TGTGCCAGCAGTCACTTCCCAGTGCAGAACCAAGAGACCCAGTACTTC. Its protein product is CASSHFPVQNQETQYF.

This clonotype was counted many times. V usage is TRBV27 and J usage is TRBJ2-3, with 9 bases matching TRBD1. Germline V gene lookup returns CDR1 MNHEY and CDR2 SMNVEV (reference sequence). CDR3 length: 16 residues. With 7 bases clipped from V and 6 bases from J, the junction kept 14 bases outside the gene matches. The CDR3 is CASKNRPGQGRDTQYF. The CDR3 nucleotides are TGTGCCAGCAAAAACCGGCCGGGACAGGGTAGGGATACGCAGTATTTT.

This clonotype was found a few times. V is TRBV5-6 and J is TRBJ2-3, with 9 bases lining up with TRBD1. Trimming took 4 bases from V and 2 from J; bases not matched to a gene: 8. This CDR3 region has 16 residues. The germline V gene encodes CDR1 SGHDT and CDR2 YYEEEE. The DNA for the CDR3 is TGTGCCAGCAGCCTACGACAGGGGGGGACCACAGATACGCAGTATTTT. This sequence encodes CASSLRQGGTTDTQYF.

The chain is built from TRBV10-2 and TRBJ1-5; D remains unclear. This CDR3 is built from 13 residues. Germline V gene data show CDR1 as WSHSY and CDR2 as SAAADI. Between the trimmed V and J ends, which lost 4 bases and 7 bases, there was a span of 11 bases. CDR3 DNA: TGCGCCAGCAGTGCAGGAGGCGACCAGCCCCAGCATTTT. Its translation: CASSAGGDQPQHF.

This clonotype has a handful of counts. The genes are TRBV5-6 and TRBJ2-7, with 7 positions matching TRBD2. Germline V CDR1 and CDR2: SGHDT, YYEEEE. The trim removed 3 bases at V and 3 bases at J, leaving 12 bases unmatched. CDR3 size: 16 residues. The CDR3: CASSSRATGGDYEQYF. CDR3 coding DNA: TGTGCCAGCAGCTCCCGCGCGACGGGAGGTGACTACGAGCAGTACTTC. Supplemented by reference TRBV5-6 and TRBJ2-7, the full variable domain reads DAGVTQSPTHLIKTRGQQVTLRCSPKSGHDTVSWYQQALGQGPQFIFQYYEEEERQRGNFPDRFSGHQFPNYSSELNVNALLLGDSALYLCASSSRATGGDYEQYFGPGTRLTVT.

This clonotype was seen only a few times. V is TRBV6-5 and J is TRBJ1-1; TRBD1 might be the D (5 bases). The CDR3 contains 15 residues. V was cut by 2 bases and J by 1 base, with 11 bases left in between. Germline V CDR1 and CDR2: MNHEY, SVGAGI. The CDR3 sequence: CASSYMRGQNTEAFF. DNA of the CDR3: TGTGCCAGCAGTTACATGAGGGGCCAGAACACTGAAGCTTTCTTT.

V and J are TRBV14 and TRBJ2-7, with TRBD1 matching 9 bases. The CDR3 sequence is 15 residues long. The germline CDR1 and CDR2 sequences are SGHDN and FVKESK. CDR3 amino acids: CASSLPGTGRNELYV. In DNA form, the CDR3 reads TGTGCCAGCAGCCTACCCGGGACAGGGAGGAACGAGCTGTACGTC.

J is TRBJ2-2 and V is TRBV5-1; D may correspond to TRBD1 or TRBD2 (5 bases each). V dropped 4 bases and J dropped 3 bases, with 16 bases sitting between them. Germline-derived CDR1 and CDR2 are SGHRS and YFSETQ. The length of the CDR3 is 16 residues. Written as DNA, the CDR3 is TGCGCCAGCAGCAAGATGGGACCCCCGTACACCGGGGAGCTGTTTTTT. Translated, it gives CASSKMGPPYTGELFF.